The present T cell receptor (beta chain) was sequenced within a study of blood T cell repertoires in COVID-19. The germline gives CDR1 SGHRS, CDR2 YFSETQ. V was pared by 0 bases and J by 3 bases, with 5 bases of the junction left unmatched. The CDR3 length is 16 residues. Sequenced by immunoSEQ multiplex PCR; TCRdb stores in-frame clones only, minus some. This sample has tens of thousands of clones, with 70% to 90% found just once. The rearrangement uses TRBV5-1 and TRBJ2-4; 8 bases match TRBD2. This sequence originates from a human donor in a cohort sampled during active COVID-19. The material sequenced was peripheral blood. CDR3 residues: CASSLGDSGVKNIQYF. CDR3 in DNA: TGCGCCAGCAGCTTGGGCGATAGCGGGGTCAAAAACATTCAGTACTTC. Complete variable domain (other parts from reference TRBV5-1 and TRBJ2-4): KAGVTQTPRYLIKTRGQQVTLSCSPISGHRSVSWYQQTPGQGLQFLFEYFSETQRNKGNFPGRFSGRQFSNSRSEMNVSTLELGDSALYLCASSLGDSGVKNIQYFGAGTRLSVL.